The source of this T cell receptor (beta chain) is a study of post-analysis software for immune sequencing data. Findings and limits, study-wide: Five or six TRBV segments appeared more often in patients than in controls, and TRBV5-6, TRBV5-1 and TRBV20-1 were among these.

Unique molecular identifiers were built into the TCR beta cDNA libraries. Each CDR3 protein is one row after TCRdb ran MiXCR on the PCR reads. The sample has roughly 620,000 distinct CDR3 sequences; 44% are singletons. The CDR3 is 12 amino acids. Trimming left V 1 base short and J 8 bases short, with 7 bases between. Germline loops: CDR1 SGHVS, CDR2 FQNEAQ. On this clonotype itself: The target antigen is unknown.

The chain links TRBV7-8 to TRBJ2-3; D unresolved. The receptor was derived from a girl under 18 with multiple sclerosis. The sequenced material came from blood. The CDR3 spells CASSLGGVTQYF. CDR3 sequence (DNA): TGTGCCAGCAGCTTAGGAGGTGTTACGCAGTATTTT.